This TCR beta chain is drawn from a study of blood T cell repertoires in COVID-19. Overall study: COVID-19 samples from acute and convalescent phases originated in the United States, Italy and Spain.

This CDR3 is built from 15 residues. Germline V lookup: CDR1 MGHRA, CDR2 YSYEKL. Deletions cut 4 bases from V and 2 bases from J, with 14 bases between. TCRdb keeps only in-frame clones here, not all; method: immunoSEQ multiplex PCR. Among 250,000 to 300,000 clones listed, roughly 85% were seen once. This clonotype originated in a woman in her twenties or thirties with active or convalescent COVID-19. Source material: peripheral blood. V usage is TRBV4-1 and J usage is TRBJ1-2, with D possibly being TRBD1 (5 bases). The DNA of the CDR3 is TGCGCCAGCAGCCCTTCTCAGACAGTGAACTATGGCTACACCTTC. Residues: CASSPSQTVNYGYTF.